These 20 T cell receptor beta chains share one sample of origin, sequenced in a study of CD8 T cells in Susac syndrome. Random hexamers were used to reverse transcribe about 0.45 to 1 ug of RNA. TCRdb re-analysed the immunoSEQ multiplex PCR reads in MiXCR, keeping a single row per CDR3 protein. The table includes about 440,000 distinct CDR3 sequences, roughly 85% detected once. What was sequenced was CD8+ T cells from PBMCs. The receptors were gathered from a human donor with multiple sclerosis.

The V call is TRBV12-3 or TRBV12-4, the J call TRBJ2-5, with D possibly matching TRBD1 (6 bases). V was pared by 9 bases and J by 5 bases, with 22 bases between. The CDR3 runs to 15 residues. The CDR3 reads CASAGEQGVSETQYF. DNA of the CDR3: TGTGCCAGTGCTGGGGAACAGGGAGTCAGTGAGACCCAGTACTTC.

The chain employs TRBV4-1 and TRBJ2-7; either TRBD1 or TRBD2 may supply D (5 bases each). The germline V gene encodes CDR1 MGHRA and CDR2 YSYEKL. Trimming stripped 5 bases from V and 2 bases from J, with 13 bases between. CDR3 length: 14 amino acids. CDR3: CASSVRDEAYEQYF. DNA for the CDR3: TGCGCCAGCAGCGTCCGGGACGAGGCCTACGAGCAGTACTTC.

V gene TRBV4-2 combines with J gene TRBJ1-1; weak D call: TRBD1 (5 bases). CDR1 LGHNA and CDR2 YNFKEQ come from the germline V gene. The length of the CDR3 is 14 residues. V gave up 3 bases and J gave up 6 bases, with 14 bases separating them. The CDR3 DNA reads as TGTGCCAGCAGCCATCCTGGGGCCGGGGCTGAAGCTTTCTTT. It yields the protein CASSHPGAGAEAFF.

This clonotype has a single count. V gene TRBV2 combines with J gene TRBJ1-2, with D hard to call. This CDR3 is built from 12 residues. Trimming took off 10 bases at V and 2 bases at J, with 11 bases between the two ends. Germline CDR1 is SNHLY and CDR2 is FYNNEI. The CDR3, as DNA: TGTGCCATTCTAACACTGAACTATGGCTACACCTTC. Its translation: CAILTLNYGYTF.

The V gene is TRBV4-1, the J gene TRBJ2-1, with D unresolved. Trimming cost V 0 bases and J 5 bases, with 8 bases left between them. CDR1 MGHRA and CDR2 YSYEKL come from the germline V gene. CDR3 length equals 14 residues. CDR3 amino acids: CASSQDPTNNEQFF. DNA for the CDR3: TGCGCCAGCAGCCAAGATCCGACCAACAATGAGCAGTTCTTC.

This clonotype came up a few times. The V gene is TRBV18, the J gene TRBJ2-7, with 10 bases lining up with TRBD1. The CDR3 has 18 residues. CDR1 and CDR2 from the germline V gene are KGHSH and LQKENI. The trim removed 2 bases at V and 0 bases at J, leaving 10 bases unmatched. The CDR3 DNA reads as TGTGCCAGCTCACCATCCGGGACAGGGGCGCTAAGCTCCTACGAGCAGTACTTC. This encodes CASSPSGTGALSSYEQYF.

The gene calls are TRBV30 and TRBJ2-6; the match to TRBD1 covers 8 bases. Unmatched junction bases numbered 5, after V lost 7 bases and J lost 0 bases. The CDR3 is made up of 15 amino acids. Germline loops: CDR1 GTSNPN, CDR2 SVGIG (reference sequence). CDR3 residues: CASIDRGSGANVLTF. The CDR3 bases are TGTGCCTCGATAGACAGGGGCTCTGGGGCCAACGTCCTGACTTTC.

The genes are TRBV5-1 and TRBJ1-1; D is undetermined. This CDR3 comprises 15 residues. Germline V gives CDR1 SGHRS, CDR2 YFSETQ. Between the trimmed V and J ends, which lost 0 bases and 1 base, there was a span of 10 bases. CDR3 nucleotides: TGCGCCAGCAGCTTGGCCCCGGTAGGGAACACTGAAGCTTTCTTT. Its translation is CASSLAPVGNTEAFF.

The rearrangement links TRBV28 to TRBJ2-7; 15 bases agree with TRBD2. Germline trimming cut 9 bases from V and 2 bases from J; bases unmatched to any gene: 5. Germline CDR1 is MDHEN and CDR2 is SYDVKM. This CDR3 region has 15 residues. The CDR3 bases are TGTGCCAGTGGACTAGCGGGAGGGCAGACCTACGAGCAGTACTTC. It yields the protein CASGLAGGQTYEQYF.

This rearrangement joins TRBV30 to TRBJ1-2, with a tentative D call TRBD1 (5 bases). There are 13 residues in the CDR3. The germline V gene has CDR1 GTSNPN and CDR2 SVGIG (reference sequence). The V gene lost 3 bases and the J gene lost 5 bases, with 13 bases spanning the gap. DNA of the CDR3: TGTGCCTGGAGGGGAGCCGGGGGATATGGCTACACCTTC. Translating it yields CAWRGAGGYGYTF.

The CDR3 sequence is CASSWDRADIQYF. The CDR3 region has the DNA TGTGCCAGCAGCTGGGACAGGGCAGACATTCAGTACTTC. This rearrangement joins TRBV7-6 to TRBJ2-4; 9 bases align to TRBD1. Germline CDR1 SGHVS, CDR2 FNYEAQ. The CDR3 is 13 residues long. V was clipped by 4 bases and J by 8 bases; unmatched bases: 3.

The chain recombines TRBV10-3 with TRBJ2-1; 9 bases fit TRBD2. Germline CDR1 ENHRY, CDR2 SYGVKD. The J segment lost 0 bases and the V segment lost 2 bases, leaving 2 bases of the junction unmatched. This CDR3 region has 16 residues. As DNA, the CDR3 is TGTGCCATCAGTGAGCTGACTAGCGGCTCCTACAATGAGCAGTTCTTC. As protein: CAISELTSGSYNEQFF.

This clonotype turned up a few times. This chain uses TRBV14 with TRBJ2-2; no firm D call. Germline V gives CDR1 SGHDN, CDR2 FVKESK. V was cut by 0 bases and J by 7 bases, with 6 bases left in between. The CDR3 runs 13 residues. CDR3 amino acids: CASSQDLNGELFF. The CDR3, as DNA: TGTGCCAGCAGCCAAGATCTGAACGGGGAGCTGTTTTTT. Full variable domain (missing parts from reference TRBV14 and TRBJ2-2): EAGVTQFPSHSVIEKGQTVTLRCDPISGHDNLYWYRRVMGKEIKFLLHFVKESKQDESGMPNNRFLAERTGGTYSTLKVQPAELEDSGVYFCASSQDLNGELFFGEGSRLTVL.

This clonotype occurred once. The chain is built from TRBV4-1 and TRBJ2-7, with 7 bases fitting TRBD2. Germline CDR1 MGHRA, CDR2 YSYEKL. This CDR3 is built from 16 residues. The junction had 6 bases not matched to a gene; V was cut back by 1 base and J by 0 bases. In nucleotides, the CDR3 is TGCGCCAGCAGCCAAGTCTCGGGGGGATACTCCTACGAGCAGTACTTC. As protein: CASSQVSGGYSYEQYF.

As DNA, the CDR3 is TGTGCCAGCAGTACGCCGCTTACAGGGGCCTTATACCCTGAAGCTTTCTTT. Amino acid sequence: CASSTPLTGALYPEAFF. J is TRBJ1-1 and V is TRBV6-1; TRBD1 matches 7 bases. The ends lost 5 bases at V and 6 bases at J; junction bases unmatched: 18. The CDR3 has 17 amino acids. Germline CDR1 is MNHNS and CDR2 is SASEGT.

The chain joins TRBV28 to TRBJ2-7; D is unresolved. V dropped 5 bases and J dropped 0 bases, with 11 bases sitting between them. Germline CDR1 is MDHEN and CDR2 is SYDVKM. The CDR3 contains 14 residues. The CDR3 sequence: CASSRRVNSYEQYF. The CDR3, as DNA: TGTGCCAGCAGTCGACGTGTAAACTCCTACGAGCAGTACTTC. The whole variable domain, remainder taken from reference TRBV28 and TRBJ2-7, is DVKVTQSSRYLVKRTGEKVFLECVQDMDHENMFWYRQDPGLGLRLIYFSYDVKMKEKGDIPEGYSVSREKKERFSLILESASTNQTSMYLCASSRRVNSYEQYFGPGTRLTVT.

This clonotype was seen once. The chain is built from TRBV4-2 and TRBJ2-1; 9 bases line up with TRBD2. The junction had 7 bases not matched to a gene; V was cut back by 0 bases and J by 4 bases. Looked up from germline, CDR1 is LGHNA and CDR2 is YNFKEQ. The CDR3 consists of 17 residues. The CDR3 is CASSQDLERGVYNEQFF. The CDR3 bases are TGTGCCAGCAGCCAAGATCTTGAGCGGGGGGTTTACAATGAGCAGTTCTTC.

This chain connects TRBV7-9 to TRBJ2-3; the D call may be TRBD1 or TRBD2 (5 bases each). Trimming removed 4 bases from V and 2 bases from J, with 13 bases in between. CDR1 and CDR2 (germline): SEHNR, FQNEAQ (reference sequence). The CDR3 sequence is 15 residues long. The CDR3 coding sequence is TGTGCCAGCAGCTCAACGGGGACGCCCACAGATACGCAGTATTTT. It codes for CASSSTGTPTDTQYF.

J is TRBJ1-2 and V is TRBV6-2 or TRBV6-3; the D gene is possibly TRBD1 (5 bases). Germline V gene lookup returns CDR1 MNHEY and CDR2 SVGEGT. Trimming removed 5 bases at V and 4 bases at J, with 14 bases between. The CDR3 spans 14 residues. The CDR3 protein is CASSSSTELYGYTF. In DNA, the CDR3 is TGTGCCAGCAGTAGCTCGACAGAACTCTATGGCTACACCTTC.

The chain carries TRBV19 and TRBJ2-7, with 10 bases that match TRBD1. The CDR3 has 14 residues. From germline, CDR1 is LNHDA and CDR2 SQIVND (reference sequence). V shed 3 bases, J shed 6 bases, and the junction held 5 bases outside the gene matches. This chain's CDR3 is CASSIGTGEFEQYF. DNA of the CDR3: TGTGCCAGTAGTATTGGGACAGGGGAATTCGAGCAGTACTTC.